This entry lists 26 T cell receptor beta chains sequenced from one sample in a study of T-cell reconstitution after alpha-beta-depleted transplantation in children. Preparation of the TCRbeta library used unique molecular identifiers. TCRdb analysed the PCR reads with MiXCR anew, one entry per CDR3 protein. The sample records 200,000 to 250,000 distinct CDR3 sequences, 20% to 30% being singletons. Sequenced here: PBMCs, sampled before TCRalphabeta/CD19-depleted stem cell transplant. The receptors originated from a girl aged 2 to 10 with Fanconi anemia, due to receive a stem cell transplant.

This clonotype came up a few times. The V and J genes are TRBV7-3 and TRBJ2-6; D is possibly TRBD1 (6 bases). The length of the CDR3 is 14 residues. The V gene's germline CDR1 is SGHTA and CDR2 FQGTGA. The V gene lost 2 bases and the J gene lost 12 bases, with 14 bases spanning the gap. The CDR3 here is CASSLGGTSAVLTF. The CDR3 DNA reads as TGTGCCAGCAGCTTAGGGGGCACGAGTGCCGTCCTGACTTTC.

This chain uses TRBV4-1 with TRBJ1-2; 12 bases align to TRBD1. The CDR3 has 15 residues. CDR1 MGHRA and CDR2 YSYEKL come from the germline V gene. Unmatched junction bases numbered 4, after V lost 4 bases and J lost 4 bases. CDR3 in amino acids: CASSPAGQGAYGYTF. DNA of the CDR3: TGCGCCAGCAGCCCCGCGGGACAGGGGGCCTATGGCTACACCTTC.

This clonotype was counted ten times or more. The chain couples TRBV20-1 to TRBJ2-3; D ambiguous. This CDR3 is built from 12 residues. Germline CDR1 is DFQATT and CDR2 is SNEGSKA (reference sequence). Trimming removed 6 bases at V and 0 bases at J, with 7 bases between. For the CDR3, the DNA is TGCAGTGCCCTTCCAAGCACAGATACGCAGTATTTT. Its protein is CSALPSTDTQYF.

On this clonotype: Given a much more abundant clone one base away, this may be a read error. The genes are TRBV29-1 and TRBJ2-1; 7 bases map to TRBD2. J lost 2 bases, V lost 5 bases, and 9 bases had no gene match. The CDR3 length is 15 residues. The germline V gene encodes CDR1 SQVTM and CDR2 ANQGSEA. DNA of the CDR3: TGCAGCGTTTCAGGACGGGGGGATCCCTACAATGAGCAGTTCTTC. Its translation: CSVSGRGDPYNEQFF.

The V gene is TRBV5-1, the J gene TRBJ2-1; D is tentatively TRBD1 or TRBD2 (9 bases each). The CDR3 contains 19 residues. Trimming pared 4 bases from V and 7 bases from J, leaving 30 bases between. The germline V gene has CDR1 SGHRS and CDR2 YFSETQ. In nucleotides, the CDR3 is TGCGCCAGCAGCCCGGACAGGGGACTAGCCCCGATCATCTGGAATGAGCAGTTCTTC. Translated: CASSPDRGLAPIIWNEQFF.

V and J are TRBV10-3 and TRBJ2-3, with 9 bases aligning to TRBD1. J was trimmed by 4 bases and V by 9 bases; bases with no gene match: 8. Germline assignment: CDR1 ENHRY and CDR2 SYGVKD. This CDR3 is built from 14 residues. This chain's CDR3 is CAIRPGTGSDTQYF. In DNA, the CDR3 is TGTGCCATTCGTCCCGGGACAGGGTCAGATACGCAGTATTTT.

Ten or more counts support this clonotype. The chain combines TRBV6-4 with TRBJ2-1; 9 nucleotides match TRBD2. The trim removed 9 bases at V and 7 bases at J, leaving 7 bases unmatched. The germline CDR1 and CDR2 sequences are MRHNA and SNTAGT. The CDR3 is made up of 13 amino acids. CDR3 sequence (DNA): TGTGCCAGGGGCGGACTAGCGTATAATGAGCAGTTCTTC. The encoded protein is CARGGLAYNEQFF.

This clonotype was recorded many times. CDR3 amino acids: CASSTGTGRPYEQYF. CDR3 sequence (DNA): TGTGCCAGCAGTACCGGGACAGGCAGACCTTACGAGCAGTACTTC. The chain uses TRBV12-3 or TRBV12-4 and TRBJ2-7, with TRBD1 matching 8 bases. The CDR3 sequence is 15 residues long. V lost 5 bases to trimming and J lost 4 bases; unmatched junction nucleotides: 10.

This clonotype was counted at least ten times. The chain is built from TRBV2 and TRBJ2-3; possible D gene TRBD2, 5 bases. Germline-derived CDR1 and CDR2 are SNHLY and FYNNEI. The CDR3 totals 13 residues. V was clipped by 3 bases and J by 5 bases, with 9 bases between them. For the CDR3, the DNA is TGTGCCAGCAGTGAGTTAAGCGGAGATACGCAGTATTTT. Translating gives CASSELSGDTQYF.

Ten or more counts support this clonotype. The V and J genes are TRBV20-1 and TRBJ1-6, with TRBD1 as a possible D gene (6 bases). Germline values: CDR1 DFQATT, CDR2 SNEGSKA (reference sequence). V dropped 0 bases and J dropped 6 bases, with 15 bases sitting between them. This CDR3 is 16 amino acids long. The CDR3 DNA reads TGCAGTGCTAGAGATTTCGTGCAGGGGACTAATTCACCCCTCCACTTT. Its translation: CSARDFVQGTNSPLHF.

This clonotype has ten or more counts. This chain joins TRBV7-9 and TRBJ2-1, with 7 bases lining up with TRBD1. The CDR3 runs 15 residues. Germline loops: CDR1 SEHNR, CDR2 FQNEAQ (reference sequence). The V segment lost 0 bases and the J segment 7 bases; nucleotides outside the gene matches: 6. The CDR3 protein is CASSLAGHRGNEQFF. Here the CDR3 DNA reads TGTGCCAGCAGCTTAGCGGGTCACAGGGGAAATGAGCAGTTCTTC.

The table lists this clonotype with a few counts. The chain combines TRBV29-1 with TRBJ1-1; TRBD1 is a possible D gene (5 bases). CDR3 length: 13 residues. The V and J ends lost 7 bases and 0 bases respectively, with 12 bases between them. CDR1 and CDR2 from the germline V gene are SQVTM and ANQGSEA. The CDR3 reads CSAGTSMNTEAFF. The CDR3, as DNA: TGCAGCGCTGGGACTTCCATGAACACTGAAGCTTTCTTT. Supplemented by reference TRBV29-1 and TRBJ1-1, the full variable domain reads SAVISQKPSRDICQRGTSLTIQCQVDSQVTMMFWYRQQPGQSLTLIATANQGSEATYESGFVIDKFPISRPNLTFSTLTVSNMSPEDSSIYLCSAGTSMNTEAFFGQGTRLTVV.

This clonotype was counted once. This chain uses TRBV6-5 with TRBJ2-1; no clear D gene. The V end lost 0 bases, the J end lost 4 bases, and 16 bases lay between the germline ends. The germline gives CDR1 MNHEY, CDR2 SVGAGI. The CDR3 has 17 amino acids. This CDR3 reads CASSYSPRLGTYNEQFF. The DNA for the CDR3 is TGTGCCAGCAGTTACTCGCCCAGGCTTGGAACTTACAATGAGCAGTTCTTC.

The V and J genes are TRBV20-1 and TRBJ2-1; D not certain. V lost 6 bases and J lost 14, with 14 bases in between. The CDR3 is made up of 10 amino acids. The germline V gene has CDR1 DFQATT and CDR2 SNEGSKA (reference sequence). CDR3 nucleotides: TGCAGTGCAATATCCCTTGTGAAGTTCTTC. This sequence encodes CSAISLVKFF.

This clonotype came up a few times. The chain recombines TRBV7-3 with TRBJ2-1, with 7 bases identical to TRBD2. The V and J ends lost 2 bases and 2 bases, in that order; junction bases with no gene match: 6. Per the germline V gene, CDR1 is SGHTA and CDR2 is FQGTGA. The CDR3 extends over 16 amino acids. CDR3 loop: CASSLYPSGTYNEQFF. The CDR3 coding sequence is TGTGCCAGCAGCTTATATCCTAGCGGAACCTACAATGAGCAGTTCTTC.

This clonotype was counted a few times. The V gene is TRBV10-3, the J gene TRBJ2-1; TRBD2 matches at 10 bases. This CDR3 spans 15 amino acids. After removal of 5 bases from V and 4 bases from J, the junction contained 5 bases not matched to a gene. In germline, CDR1 is ENHRY, CDR2 SYGVKD. In nucleotides, the CDR3 is TGTGCCATCAGTCCCCGGACTAGCGGATACAATGAGCAGTTCTTC. This encodes CAISPRTSGYNEQFF.

This clonotype was detected ten times or more. In DNA, the CDR3 is TGCAGTGCTAGAGAGGGCCGCCGCTACGAGCAGTACTTC. Amino acids: CSAREGRRYEQYF. This chain links TRBV20-1 with TRBJ2-7; no firm D call. Trimming cost V 0 bases and J 3 bases, with 9 bases left between them. Germline values: CDR1 DFQATT, CDR2 SNEGSKA (reference sequence). This CDR3 has 13 residues.

The rearrangement links TRBV5-1 to TRBJ2-5; 7 nucleotides line up with TRBD2. V was pared by 4 bases and J by 7 bases, with 19 bases of the junction left unmatched. The CDR3 contains 17 residues. CDR1 SGHRS and CDR2 YFSETQ come from the germline V gene. CDR3 amino acids: CASSQIGLAEVSGTQYF. The CDR3 nucleotides are TGCGCCAGCAGCCAAATAGGCCTAGCGGAGGTGAGCGGGACCCAGTACTTC.

In this sample, this clonotype turned up many times. The chain joins TRBV20-1 to TRBJ1-6; D gene unclear. This CDR3 spans 13 amino acids. The germline V and J ends were trimmed by 3 bases and 7 bases, with 10 bases remaining between them. CDR1 DFQATT and CDR2 SNEGSKA come from the germline V gene (reference sequence). In nucleotides, the CDR3 is TGCAGTGCTAGGGTACTTCTAAATTCACCCCTCCACTTT. Protein sequence: CSARVLLNSPLHF.

The sample holds many counts of this clonotype. The chain recombines TRBV12-3 or TRBV12-4 with TRBJ2-3, with unresolved D. The V gene lost 3 bases and the J gene lost 6 bases, with 10 bases spanning the gap. The CDR3 is 13 residues long. CDR3 nucleotides: TGTGCCAGCAGTTTGATGACCGGGGATACGCAGTATTTT. This sequence encodes CASSLMTGDTQYF.

The CDR3 bases are TGTGCCAGCAGCATAAGGGGGGGGCTCTACACAGATACGCAGTATTTT. Its translation: CASSIRGGLYTDTQYF. The chain links TRBV4-2 to TRBJ2-3; a possible D gene is TRBD2 (7 bases). CDR3 length: 16 residues. V lost 5 bases and J 2 bases, leaving 17 bases between the germline ends. Germline CDR1 LGHNA, CDR2 YNFKEQ.

A note on this clonotype: As the CDR3 is not closed by the conserved phenylalanine or tryptophan, this likely results from a read error. The J gene is TRBJ2-7, the V gene TRBV7-2; D not certain. V was cut by 1 base and J by 3 bases, with 10 bases left in between. This CDR3 region has 14 residues. Germline CDR1 reads SGHTA; CDR2 reads FQGNSA. This CDR3 is CASSLVGWGYEQYI. CDR3 sequence (DNA): TGTGCCAGCAGCTTAGTAGGGTGGGGCTACGAGCAGTACATC.

The V gene is TRBV12-2, the J gene TRBJ2-7; the table gives TRBD1 as D, unverified against the DNA. TRBV12-2 is a pseudogene locus. The CDR3 is made up of 15 amino acids. The CDR3 sequence: CASRRGGTGGYEQYF. The CDR3 nucleotides are TGTGCAAGTCGCCGAGGGGGCACCGGGGGATACGAGCAGTACTTC.

This clonotype was found many times. The chain links TRBV29-1 to TRBJ2-7, with D possibly TRBD1 on 6 matching bases. CDR3 length: 15 residues. V lost 6 bases to trimming and J lost 3 bases, with 21 bases between them. The germline gives CDR1 SQVTM, CDR2 ANQGSEA. The CDR3 protein is CSVVHYRVEGYEQYF. CDR3 bases: TGCAGCGTCGTCCACTACAGGGTAGAGGGCTACGAGCAGTACTTC.

The chain carries TRBV28 and TRBJ2-7; D is uncertain. V shed 5 bases and J shed 3 bases, with 17 bases lying between them. The CDR3 has 15 residues. Germline-derived CDR1 and CDR2 are MDHEN and SYDVKM. In DNA, the CDR3 is TGTGCCAGCAGTCCAAGCCGGATCTATAACTACGAGCAGTACTTC. Protein: CASSPSRIYNYEQYF.

This clonotype was recorded at least ten times. V usage is TRBV10-3 and J usage is TRBJ2-7; D is unresolved. CDR3 length: 14 amino acids. V lost 7 bases and J 3 bases, leaving 16 bases between the germline ends. Germline CDR1 reads ENHRY; CDR2 reads SYGVKD. CDR3 nucleotide sequence: TGTGCCATCAAGCGAAATACCGATAGCTACGAGCAGTACTTC. Its protein is CAIKRNTDSYEQYF.